This record looks at one T cell receptor beta chain sequence and its context. A unique molecular identifier was attached to every TCR cDNA molecule. TCRdb reanalysed the 5' RACE reads using MiXCR and keeps one entry per CDR3 protein. Of roughly 10,000 distinct CDR3 sequences in the sample, about 6% were seen once. This sample is part of a study of spatial heterogeneity in lung cancer. Study-wide context: Each unique TCR and UMI combination was seen more than ten times on average in raw reads.

Time point denoted: sample taken at primary tumor resection. 72 TRACERx patients with early, untreated non-small cell lung cancer donated samples. The sequence was collected from a male donor with early-stage non-small cell lung cancer. Sample: PBMCs, taken at surgery.

The CDR3 DNA sequence: TGTGCCAGCAGTGCTCTAGGCGGGGGGGCCGTAGATACGCAGTATTTT. Encoded protein: CASSALGGGAVDTQYF. The chain is built from TRBV12-3 or TRBV12-4 and TRBJ2-3; 9 bases agree with TRBD2. CDR3 size: 16 residues. V lost 5 bases and J lost 5; bases outside the gene matches: 11.